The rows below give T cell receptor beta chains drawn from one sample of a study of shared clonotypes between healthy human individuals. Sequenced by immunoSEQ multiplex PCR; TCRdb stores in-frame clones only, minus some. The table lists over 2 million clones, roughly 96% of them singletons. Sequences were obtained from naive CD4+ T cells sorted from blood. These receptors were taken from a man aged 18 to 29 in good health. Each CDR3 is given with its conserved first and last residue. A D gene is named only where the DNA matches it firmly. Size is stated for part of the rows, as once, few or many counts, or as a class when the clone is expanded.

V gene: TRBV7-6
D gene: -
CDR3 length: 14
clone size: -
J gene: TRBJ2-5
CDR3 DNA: TGTGCCAGCATAGGGGTGGCCTCAAAAGAGACCCAGTACTTC
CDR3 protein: CASIGVASKETQYF

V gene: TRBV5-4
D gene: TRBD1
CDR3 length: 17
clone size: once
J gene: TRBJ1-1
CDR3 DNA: TGTGCCAGCAGCTCCCCGGGTACAGACAGGGGTATAGTCGAAGCTTTCTTT
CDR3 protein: CASSSPGTDRGIVEAFF

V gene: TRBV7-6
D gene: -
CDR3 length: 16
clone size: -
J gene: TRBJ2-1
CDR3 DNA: TGTGCCAGCAGCTTAGCGGGGTCAGGGGTGCCGGATGAGCAGTTCTTC
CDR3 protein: CASSLAGSGVPDEQFF

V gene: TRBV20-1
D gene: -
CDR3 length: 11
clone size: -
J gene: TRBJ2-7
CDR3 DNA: TGCAGTGCCGAAATCAGGGGGGATAAGTACTTC
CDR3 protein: CSAEIRGDKYF

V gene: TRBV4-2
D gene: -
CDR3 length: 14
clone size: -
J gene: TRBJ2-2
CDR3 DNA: TGTGCCAGCAGCCAAGGTGGCGCCACCGGGGAGCTGTTTTTT
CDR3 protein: CASSQGGATGELFF

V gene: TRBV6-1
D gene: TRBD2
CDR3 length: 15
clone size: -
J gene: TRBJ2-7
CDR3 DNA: TGTGCCAGCAGACTAGCGGGAGGGCCGTCCTACGAGCAGTACTTC
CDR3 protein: CASRLAGGPSYEQYF

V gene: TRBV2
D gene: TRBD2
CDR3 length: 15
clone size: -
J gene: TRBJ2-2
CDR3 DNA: TGTGCCAGCACCAGGACTAGCGGGAGAACCGGGGAGCTGTTTTTT
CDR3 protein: CASTRTSGRTGELFF

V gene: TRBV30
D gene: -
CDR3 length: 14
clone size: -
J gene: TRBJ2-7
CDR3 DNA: TGTGCCTGGAGTGTATACATCGGCGGGGACGAGCAGTACTTC
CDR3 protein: CAWSVYIGGDEQYF

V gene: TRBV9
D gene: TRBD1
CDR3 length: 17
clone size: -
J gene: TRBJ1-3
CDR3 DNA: TGTGCCAGCAGCGTAGGCTCACTGACAGGGGCTGGAAACACCATATATTTT
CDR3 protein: CASSVGSLTGAGNTIYF

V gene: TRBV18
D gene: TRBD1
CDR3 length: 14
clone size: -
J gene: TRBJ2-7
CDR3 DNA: TGTGCCAGCTCACCGTGGGACAGGGCTAGCGAGCAGTACTTC
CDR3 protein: CASSPWDRASEQYF

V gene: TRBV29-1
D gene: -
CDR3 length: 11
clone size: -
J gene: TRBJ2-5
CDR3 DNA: TGCAGCGGAGGCAGAGAAGAGACCCAGTACTTC
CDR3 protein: CSGGREETQYF

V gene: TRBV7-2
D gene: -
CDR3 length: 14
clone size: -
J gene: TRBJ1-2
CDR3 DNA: TGTGCCAGCAGCCCAGGAGGGGTTCCCTATGGCTACACCTTC
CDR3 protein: CASSPGGVPYGYTF

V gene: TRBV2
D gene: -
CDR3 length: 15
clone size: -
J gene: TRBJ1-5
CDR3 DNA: TGTGCCAGCAGTTTTGGGGGGCCTCCCCTGCAGCCCCAGCATTTT
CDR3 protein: CASSFGGPPLQPQHF

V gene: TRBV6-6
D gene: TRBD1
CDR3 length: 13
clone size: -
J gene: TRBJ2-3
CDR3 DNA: TGTGCCAGCACTCAGGACAGGGTAGATACGCAGTATTTT
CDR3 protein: CASTQDRVDTQYF

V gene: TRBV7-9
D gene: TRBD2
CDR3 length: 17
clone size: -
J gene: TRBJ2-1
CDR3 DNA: TGTGCCAGCAGCGCAAGGGGACTAGCGGACGCCTACAATGAGCAGTTCTTC
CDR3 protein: CASSARGLADAYNEQFF

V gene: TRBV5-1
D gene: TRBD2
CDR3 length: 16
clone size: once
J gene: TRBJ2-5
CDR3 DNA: TGCGCCAGCAGCTTGGATGCGGGGGGGTACCAAGAGACCCAGTACTTC
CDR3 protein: CASSLDAGGYQETQYF

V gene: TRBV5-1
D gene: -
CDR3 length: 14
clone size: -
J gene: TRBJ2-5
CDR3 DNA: TGCGCCAGCAGCTTGGGGGCAAACCAAGAGACCCAGTACTTC
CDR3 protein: CASSLGANQETQYF

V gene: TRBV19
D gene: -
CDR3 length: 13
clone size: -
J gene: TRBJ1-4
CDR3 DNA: TGTGCCAGTACCGACAGGCCGAGGGAAAAACTGTTTTTT
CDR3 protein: CASTDRPREKLFF

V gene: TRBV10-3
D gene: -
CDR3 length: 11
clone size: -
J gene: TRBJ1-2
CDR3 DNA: TGTGCCATCATGGGAGGGGATGGCTACACCTTC
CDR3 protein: CAIMGGDGYTF

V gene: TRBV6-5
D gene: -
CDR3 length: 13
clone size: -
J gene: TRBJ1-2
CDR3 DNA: TGTGCCAGCAGTTTTGGTGCTAACTATGGCTACACCTTC
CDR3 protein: CASSFGANYGYTF

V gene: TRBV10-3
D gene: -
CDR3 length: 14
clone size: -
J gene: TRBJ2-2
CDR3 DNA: TGTGCCATCAGCCCACTAGCGAACACCGGGGAGCTGTTTTTT
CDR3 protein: CAISPLANTGELFF

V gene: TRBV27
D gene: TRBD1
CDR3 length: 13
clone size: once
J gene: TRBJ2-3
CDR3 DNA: TGTGCCAGCGGGACAGGGAGCACAGATACGCAGTATTTT
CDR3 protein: CASGTGSTDTQYF

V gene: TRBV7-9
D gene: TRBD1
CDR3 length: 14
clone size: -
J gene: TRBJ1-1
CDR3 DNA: TGTGCCAGCAGCCCAGGACAGGGAAGGACTGAAGCTTTCTTT
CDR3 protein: CASSPGQGRTEAFF

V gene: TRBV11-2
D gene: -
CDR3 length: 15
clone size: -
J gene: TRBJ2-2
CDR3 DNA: TGTGCCAGCAGCTTAGTGGGGGGTGTCACCGGGGAGCTGTTCTTT
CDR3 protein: CASSLVGGVTGELFF